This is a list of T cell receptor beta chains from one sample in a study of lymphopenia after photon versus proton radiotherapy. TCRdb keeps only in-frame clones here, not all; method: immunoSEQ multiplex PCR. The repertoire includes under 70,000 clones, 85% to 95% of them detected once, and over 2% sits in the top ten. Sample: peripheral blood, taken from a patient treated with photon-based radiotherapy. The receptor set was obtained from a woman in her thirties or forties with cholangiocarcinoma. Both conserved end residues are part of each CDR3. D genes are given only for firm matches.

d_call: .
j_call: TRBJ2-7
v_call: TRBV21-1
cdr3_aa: CASSNRDRGDEQYF
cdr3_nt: TGTGCCAGCAGCAACCGGGACAGGGGCGACGAGCAGTACTTC

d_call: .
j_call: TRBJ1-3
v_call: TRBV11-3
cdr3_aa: CASSLLPSGNTIYF
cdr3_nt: TGTGCCAGCAGCCTTTTACCGTCTGGAAACACCATATATTTT

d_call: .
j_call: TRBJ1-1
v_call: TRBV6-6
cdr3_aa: CASSYEGGRMNTEAFF
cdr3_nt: TGTGCCAGCAGTTACGAGGGGGGGAGGATGAACACTGAAGCTTTCTTT

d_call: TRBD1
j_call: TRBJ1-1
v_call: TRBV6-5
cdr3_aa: CASSYLGTANTEAFF
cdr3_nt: TGTGCCAGCAGTTACTTAGGGACAGCGAACACTGAAGCTTTCTTT

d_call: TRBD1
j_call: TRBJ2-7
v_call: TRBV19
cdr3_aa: CASSITRGQRSYEQYF
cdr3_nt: TGTGCCAGTAGTATTACAAGGGGGCAACGATCCTACGAGCAGTACTTC

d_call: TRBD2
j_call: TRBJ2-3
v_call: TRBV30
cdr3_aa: CAWKSAGPSTDTQYF
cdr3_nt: TGTGCCTGGAAGTCAGCGGGGCCTAGCACAGATACGCAGTATTTT

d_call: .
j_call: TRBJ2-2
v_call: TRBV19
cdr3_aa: CASTTAGYTGELFF
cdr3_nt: TGTGCCAGTACCACAGCGGGTTACACCGGGGAGCTGTTTTTT

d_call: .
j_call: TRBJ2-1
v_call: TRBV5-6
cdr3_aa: CASSLKGPSSQDEQFF
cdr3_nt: TGTGCCAGCAGCTTGAAAGGTCCGTCCTCCCAGGATGAGCAGTTCTTC

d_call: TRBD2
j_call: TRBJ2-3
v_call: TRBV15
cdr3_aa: CATSSNSGDTDTQYF
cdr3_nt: TGTGCCACCAGCAGTAATAGCGGGGACACAGATACGCAGTATTTT

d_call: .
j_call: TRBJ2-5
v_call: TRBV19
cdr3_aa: CASSADPGLIQETQYF
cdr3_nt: TGTGCCAGTAGTGCCGACCCGGGACTGATCCAAGAGACCCAGTACTTC

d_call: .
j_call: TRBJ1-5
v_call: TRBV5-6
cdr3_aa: CASSSKTPSQPQHF
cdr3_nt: TGTGCCAGCAGCTCGAAGACTCCCAGTCAGCCCCAGCATTTT

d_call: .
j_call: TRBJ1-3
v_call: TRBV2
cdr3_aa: CASSGSIGRENTIYF
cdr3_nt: TGTGCCAGCAGCGGTTCCATTGGACGCGAAAACACCATATATTTT